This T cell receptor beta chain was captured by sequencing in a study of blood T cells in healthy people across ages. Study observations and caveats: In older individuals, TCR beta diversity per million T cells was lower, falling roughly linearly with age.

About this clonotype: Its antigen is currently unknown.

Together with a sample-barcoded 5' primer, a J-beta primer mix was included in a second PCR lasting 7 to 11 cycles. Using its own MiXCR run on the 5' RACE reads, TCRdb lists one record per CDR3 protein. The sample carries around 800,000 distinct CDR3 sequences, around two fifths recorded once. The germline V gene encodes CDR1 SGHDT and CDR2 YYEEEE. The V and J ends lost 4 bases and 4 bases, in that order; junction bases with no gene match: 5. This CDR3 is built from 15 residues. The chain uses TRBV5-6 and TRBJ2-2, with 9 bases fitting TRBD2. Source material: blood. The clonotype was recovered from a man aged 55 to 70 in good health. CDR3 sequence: CASSVLAGSTGELFF. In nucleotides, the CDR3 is TGTGCCAGCAGCGTGCTAGCGGGGTCCACCGGGGAGCTGTTTTTT.